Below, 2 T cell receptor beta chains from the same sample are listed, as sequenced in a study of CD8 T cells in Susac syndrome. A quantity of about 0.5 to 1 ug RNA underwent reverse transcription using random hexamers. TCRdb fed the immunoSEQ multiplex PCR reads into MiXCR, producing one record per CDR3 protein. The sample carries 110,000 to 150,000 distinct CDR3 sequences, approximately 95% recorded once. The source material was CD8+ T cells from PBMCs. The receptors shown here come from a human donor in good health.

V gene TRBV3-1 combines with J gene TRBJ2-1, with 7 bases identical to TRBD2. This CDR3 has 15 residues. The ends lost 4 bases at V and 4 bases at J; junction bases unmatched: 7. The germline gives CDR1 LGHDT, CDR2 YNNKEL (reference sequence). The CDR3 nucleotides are TGTGCCAGCAGCCCGAGTGAAGCGGGGTACAATGAGCAGTTCTTC. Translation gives CASSPSEAGYNEQFF.

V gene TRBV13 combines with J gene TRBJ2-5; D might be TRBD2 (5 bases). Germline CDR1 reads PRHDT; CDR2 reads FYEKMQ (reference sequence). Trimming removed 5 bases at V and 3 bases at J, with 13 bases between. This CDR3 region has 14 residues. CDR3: CASSRPGGEETQYF. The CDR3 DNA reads TGTGCCAGCAGCCGTCCCGGAGGAGAAGAGACCCAGTACTTC.